The clone carrying this T cell receptor beta chain was counted many times. Its antigen remains unknown. The sample belongs to a study of T cells in Graves' hyperthyroidism and ophthalmopathy. Amplified regions were TCR beta CDR3 sequences from RNA transcripts. The TCR CDR3 was amplified in a first-round RT-PCR using the HTBI primer set. TCRdb reanalysed the multiplex PCR reads using MiXCR and keeps one entry per CDR3 protein. Among more than 500,000 distinct CDR3 sequences listed, 14% were seen once. Study results and limitations: Ophthalmopathy was separated from stable hyperthyroidism by a 13 V-J model.

The V gene end was trimmed by 1 base and the J gene end by 6 bases; junction bases not matched to a gene: 14. The CDR3 runs 17 residues. Looked up from germline, CDR1 is LGHDT and CDR2 is YNNKEL (reference sequence). The receptor was isolated from a woman between 40 and 55 years old with Graves' hyperthyroidism. This chain uses TRBV3-1 with TRBJ2-7; TRBD2 agrees at 8 bases. Sequencing was performed on blood. In nucleotides, the CDR3 is TGTGCCAGCAGCCAAGCCTGGAGTAGCGGGGCCCCCTCCGAGCAGTACTTC. It translates to CASSQAWSSGAPSEQYF.